One sample yielded the 17 T cell receptor beta chains listed below, sequenced in a study of lymphopenia after photon versus proton radiotherapy. Sequencing used immunoSEQ multiplex PCR; TCRdb keeps in-frame clones, though not all of them. The data hold more than 35,000 clones, with over 65% observed a single time. Sequences were derived from peripheral blood, sampled from a patient treated with photon-based radiotherapy. These receptors were collected from a man between 50 and 59 years old with gastric cancer.

This clone appeared a few times. This chain connects TRBV4-2 to TRBJ2-7; 7 bases are a match to TRBD1. V was clipped by 1 base and J by 5 bases; unmatched bases: 8. This CDR3 contains 15 residues. Germline CDR1 LGHNA, CDR2 YNFKEQ. CDR3 sequence (DNA): TGTGCCAGCAGCCAAGGTGAAGGGGGCATCAACGAGCAGTACTTC. This gives the protein CASSQGEGGINEQYF.

The chain carries TRBV6-1 and TRBJ2-3; D possibly corresponds to TRBD1 (5 bases). Deletions cut 7 bases from V and 3 bases from J, with 17 bases between. Germline CDR1 reads MNHNS; CDR2 reads SASEGT. The CDR3 has 15 residues. The CDR3 region is CASKAGPTWTDTQYF. The CDR3 DNA reads as TGTGCCAGCAAGGCAGGGCCCACTTGGACAGATACGCAGTATTTT.

The chain joins TRBV21-1 to TRBJ2-7; the table calls TRBD2, which could not be checked here. TRBV21-1 is termed a pseudogene. CDR3 size: 14 residues. This chain's CDR3 is CASSKMTSGIGQYF. The CDR3 DNA is TGTGCCAGCAGCAAGATGACTAGCGGGATCGGGCAGTACTTC.

This clone showed up just once. The V and J genes are TRBV15 and TRBJ2-7; D tentatively reads TRBD1 or TRBD2 (5 bases each). CDR1 and CDR2 from the germline V gene are LNHNV and YYDKDF (reference sequence). This CDR3 is 13 amino acids long. V lost 11 bases and J lost 3, with 17 bases in between. In nucleotides, the CDR3 is TGTGCCCCAATTGGGGGAACAGACTACGAGCAGTACTTC. Translation gives CAPIGGTDYEQYF.

J is TRBJ1-1 and V is TRBV5-1; D call uncertain. Germline assignment: CDR1 SGHRS and CDR2 YFSETQ. Trimming stripped 0 bases from V and 4 bases from J, with 10 bases between. There are 14 residues in the CDR3. CDR3 in DNA: TGCGCCAGCAGCTTGGTCATGGGTACCACTGAAGCTTTCTTT. This gives the protein CASSLVMGTTEAFF.

This rearrangement joins TRBV4-2 to TRBJ2-1; TRBD2 might be the D (5 bases). The V end was cut by 3 bases, the J end by 1 base, with 13 bases between. The CDR3 covers 16 residues. Germline V gives CDR1 LGHNA, CDR2 YNFKEQ. The CDR3 DNA reads TGTGCCAGCAGCCAGGACTCCGGATATTCCTACAATGAGCAGTTCTTC. Translating it yields CASSQDSGYSYNEQFF.

This sequence joins TRBV19 and TRBJ2-6, with unresolved D. Per germline, CDR1 LNHDA and CDR2 SQIVND (reference sequence). This CDR3 comprises 16 residues. Trimming took off 4 bases at V and 0 bases at J, with 10 bases between the two ends. This CDR3 is CASSTATFSGANVLTF. The CDR3 coding sequence is TGTGCCAGTAGTACAGCTACATTCTCTGGGGCCAACGTCCTGACTTTC.

The rearrangement joins TRBV15 to TRBJ2-7; either TRBD1 or TRBD2 may supply D (5 bases each). Looked up from germline, CDR1 is LNHNV and CDR2 is YYDKDF (reference sequence). V lost 0 bases and J 2 bases, leaving 17 bases between the germline ends. CDR3 length: 17 amino acids. CDR3 sequence (DNA): TGTGCCACCAGCAGAGATAAAAGGCCGAGGGGTACCTACGAGCAGTACTTC. Protein sequence: CATSRDKRPRGTYEQYF. Full variable domain (missing parts from reference TRBV15 and TRBJ2-7): DAMVIQNPRYQVTQFGKPVTLSCSQTLNHNVMYWYQQKSSQAPKLLFHYYDKDFNNEADTPDNFQSRRPNTSFCFLDIRSPGLGDTAMYLCATSRDKRPRGTYEQYFGPGTRLTVT.

This chain uses TRBV15 with TRBJ2-1; D is unresolved. V was pared by 0 bases and J by 2 bases, with 11 bases between. The CDR3 sequence is 16 residues long. Germline V lookup: CDR1 LNHNV, CDR2 YYDKDF (reference sequence). This CDR3 is CATSRDKKRAYNEQFF. The CDR3 nucleotides are TGTGCCACCAGCAGAGATAAGAAAAGAGCCTACAATGAGCAGTTCTTC. Together with reference TRBV15 and TRBJ2-1, the CDR3 gives the full variable domain: DAMVIQNPRYQVTQFGKPVTLSCSQTLNHNVMYWYQQKSSQAPKLLFHYYDKDFNNEADTPDNFQSRRPNTSFCFLDIRSPGLGDTAMYLCATSRDKKRAYNEQFFGPGTRLTVL.

The J gene is TRBJ1-5, the V gene TRBV6-1, with D hard to call. The CDR3 totals 14 residues. V was clipped by 4 bases and J by 8 bases, with 15 bases between them. Germline CDR1 is MNHNS and CDR2 is SASEGT. The CDR3 protein is CASSVERGKEPQHF. The CDR3 DNA follows: TGTGCCAGCAGTGTAGAACGCGGGAAAGAGCCCCAGCATTTT.

This chain joins TRBV19 and TRBJ2-7, with 10 positions matching TRBD2. CDR3 length: 16 residues. Germline values: CDR1 LNHDA, CDR2 SQIVND (reference sequence). With V trimmed by 4 bases and J by 0 bases, 6 bases remained unmatched. As DNA, the CDR3 is TGTGCCAGTAGTAGCCCCACTAGCGGGAACTCCTACGAGCAGTACTTC. Translation: CASSSPTSGNSYEQYF.

The chain uses TRBV5-4 and TRBJ2-7, with TRBD2 identical over 7 bases. J was trimmed by 0 bases and V by 4 bases; bases with no gene match: 10. Germline CDR1 SGHNT, CDR2 YYREEE (reference sequence). The CDR3 extends over 16 amino acids. The CDR3 DNA is TGTGCCAGCAGCCATAAGGGCGGGGGTTTCTCCTACGAGCAGTACTTC. Residues: CASSHKGGGFSYEQYF.

The V call is TRBV30, the J call TRBJ2-3; D might be TRBD1 (6 bases). The CDR3 contains 13 residues. Trimming took off 4 bases at V and 3 bases at J, with 11 bases between the two ends. Germline V gene lookup returns CDR1 GTSNPN and CDR2 SVGIG (reference sequence). The CDR3 protein is CAWTGARTDTQYF. The CDR3 region has the DNA TGTGCCTGGACAGGGGCTCGGACAGATACGCAGTATTTT.

The chain employs TRBV4-2 and TRBJ2-7; the match to TRBD2 covers 8 bases. With V trimmed by 0 bases and J by 2 bases, 6 bases remained unmatched. Germline CDR1 reads LGHNA; CDR2 reads YNFKEQ. CDR3 length: 16 amino acids. The CDR3 sequence: CASSQDTTSVAYEQYF. The CDR3 DNA follows: TGTGCCAGCAGCCAAGATACGACTAGCGTAGCCTACGAGCAGTACTTC.

This clone was counted once. The V call is TRBV10-2, the J call TRBJ1-2, with a possible D match to TRBD1 (5 bases). This CDR3 is 13 amino acids long. Germline V gene sequence: CDR1 WSHSY, CDR2 SAAADI. V lost 3 bases and J 4 bases, leaving 9 bases between the germline ends. CDR3 bases: TGCGCCAGCAGTGATACAGGAGGCTATGGCTACACCTTC. It is translated as CASSDTGGYGYTF.

This rearrangement joins TRBV27 to TRBJ2-1; D is uncertain. CDR3 size: 16 residues. Looked up from germline, CDR1 is MNHEY and CDR2 is SMNVEV (reference sequence). Trimming took off 0 bases at V and 3 bases at J, with 12 bases between the two ends. CDR3 bases: TGTGCCAGCAGTTTATCGTCAGGACCTATCTACAATGAGCAGTTCTTC. This gives the protein CASSLSSGPIYNEQFF.

CDR3 bases: TGTGCCAGCAGCTCCAACGGGGAAAGCAATCAGCCCCAGCATTTT. Translation: CASSSNGESNQPQHF. The genes are TRBV11-1 and TRBJ1-5; D is undetermined. CDR3 size: 15 residues. In germline, CDR1 is SGHAT, CDR2 FQDESV (reference sequence). Between the trimmed V and J ends, which lost 4 bases and 1 base, there was a span of 11 bases.